This entry features one TCR beta chain sequence. This entry is derived from a study of identifying expanded T cells in peripheral blood. Per germline, CDR1 MNHNS and CDR2 SASEGT. The CDR3 spans 14 residues. V shed 5 bases and J shed 1 base, with 12 bases lying between them. TCRdb keeps only in-frame clones here, not all; method: immunoSEQ multiplex PCR. Among tens of thousands of clones listed, approximately 89% were seen once. The source of this sequence is a person aged 18 to 75 in good health. This chain links TRBV6-1 with TRBJ2-7; D is uncertain. Sequenced material: blood. This CDR3 is CASSIGIMSYEQYF. The CDR3 coding sequence is TGTGCCAGCAGTATTGGGATAATGTCCTACGAGCAGTACTTC.